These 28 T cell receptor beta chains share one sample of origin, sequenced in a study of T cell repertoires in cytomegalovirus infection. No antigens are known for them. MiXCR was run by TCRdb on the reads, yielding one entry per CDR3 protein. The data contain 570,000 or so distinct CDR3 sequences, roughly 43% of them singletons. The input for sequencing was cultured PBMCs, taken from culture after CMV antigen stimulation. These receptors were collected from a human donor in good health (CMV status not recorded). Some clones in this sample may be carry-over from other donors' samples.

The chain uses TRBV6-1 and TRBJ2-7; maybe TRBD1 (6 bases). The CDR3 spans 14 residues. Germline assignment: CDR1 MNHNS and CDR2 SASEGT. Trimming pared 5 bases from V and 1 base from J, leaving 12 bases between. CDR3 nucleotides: TGTGCCAGCAGTCCGTGGGACACTTCCTACGAGCAGTACTTC. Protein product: CASSPWDTSYEQYF.

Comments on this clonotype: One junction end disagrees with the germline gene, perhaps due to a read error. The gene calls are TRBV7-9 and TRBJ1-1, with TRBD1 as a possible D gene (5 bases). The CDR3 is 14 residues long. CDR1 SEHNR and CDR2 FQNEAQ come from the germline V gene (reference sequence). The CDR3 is CASSGGPTNTEAFF. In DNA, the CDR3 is TGTGCCAGCAGCGGGGGACCGACTAACACTGAAGCGTTCTTT. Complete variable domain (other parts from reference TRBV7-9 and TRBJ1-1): DTGVSQNPRHKITKRGQNVTFRCDPISEHNRLYWYRQTLGQGPEFLTYFQNEAQLEKSRLLSDRFSAERPKGSFSTLEIQRTEQGDSAMYLCASSGGPTNTEAFFGQGTRLTVV.

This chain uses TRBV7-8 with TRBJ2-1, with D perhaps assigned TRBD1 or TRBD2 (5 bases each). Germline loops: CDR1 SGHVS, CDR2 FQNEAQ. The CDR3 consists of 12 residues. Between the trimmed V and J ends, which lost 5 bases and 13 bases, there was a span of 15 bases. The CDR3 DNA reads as TGTGCCAGCAGCACTCGGGGCGGTTCCCAGTTCTTC. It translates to CASSTRGGSQFF.

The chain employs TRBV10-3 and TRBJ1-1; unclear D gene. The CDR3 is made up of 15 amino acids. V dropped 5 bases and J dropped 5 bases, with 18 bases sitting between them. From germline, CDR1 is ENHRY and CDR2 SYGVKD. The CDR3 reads CAISYERVTNTEAFF. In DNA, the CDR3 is TGTGCCATCAGTTATGAACGGGTCACTAATACTGAAGCTTTCTTT.

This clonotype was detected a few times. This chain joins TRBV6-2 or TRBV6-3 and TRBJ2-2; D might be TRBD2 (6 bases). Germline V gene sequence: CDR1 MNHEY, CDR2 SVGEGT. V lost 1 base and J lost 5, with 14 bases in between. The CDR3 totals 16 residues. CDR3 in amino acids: CASSYWTLGGTGELFF. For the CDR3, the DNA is TGTGCCAGCAGTTACTGGACACTCGGAGGGACCGGGGAGCTGTTTTTT.

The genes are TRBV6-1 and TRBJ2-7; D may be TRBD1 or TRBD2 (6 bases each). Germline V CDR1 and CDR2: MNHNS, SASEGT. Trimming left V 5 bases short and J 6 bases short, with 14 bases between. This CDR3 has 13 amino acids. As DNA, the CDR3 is TGTGCCAGCAGTTCGGGGGCCTACTTCGAGCAGTACTTC. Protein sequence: CASSSGAYFEQYF.

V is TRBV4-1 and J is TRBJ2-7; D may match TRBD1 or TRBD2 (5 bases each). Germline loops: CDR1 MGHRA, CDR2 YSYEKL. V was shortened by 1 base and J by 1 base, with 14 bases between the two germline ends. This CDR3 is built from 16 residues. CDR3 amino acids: CASSQGPGRKSYEQYF. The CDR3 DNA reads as TGCGCCAGCAGCCAAGGTCCGGGACGGAAATCCTACGAGCAGTACTTC.

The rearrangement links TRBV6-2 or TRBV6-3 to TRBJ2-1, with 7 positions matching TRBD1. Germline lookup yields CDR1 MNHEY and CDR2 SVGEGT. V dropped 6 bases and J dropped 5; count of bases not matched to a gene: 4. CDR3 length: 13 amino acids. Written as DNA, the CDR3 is TGTGCCAGCAGACAGACAGGGAACAATGAGCAGTTCTTC. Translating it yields CASRQTGNNEQFF.

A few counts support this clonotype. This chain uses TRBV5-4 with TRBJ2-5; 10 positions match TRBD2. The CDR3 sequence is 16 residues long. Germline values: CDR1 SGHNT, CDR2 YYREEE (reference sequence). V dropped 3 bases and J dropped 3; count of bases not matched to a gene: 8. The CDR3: CASSYTSGTGEETQYF. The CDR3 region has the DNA TGTGCCAGCAGCTATACTAGCGGGACGGGCGAAGAGACCCAGTACTTC.

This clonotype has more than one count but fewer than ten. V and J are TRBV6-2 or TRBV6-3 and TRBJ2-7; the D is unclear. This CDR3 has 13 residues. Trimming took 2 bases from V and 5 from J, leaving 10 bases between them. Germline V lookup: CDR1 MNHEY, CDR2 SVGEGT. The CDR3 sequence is CASSYLGSHEQYF. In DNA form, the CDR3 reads TGTGCCAGCAGTTACCTGGGTTCCCACGAGCAGTACTTC.

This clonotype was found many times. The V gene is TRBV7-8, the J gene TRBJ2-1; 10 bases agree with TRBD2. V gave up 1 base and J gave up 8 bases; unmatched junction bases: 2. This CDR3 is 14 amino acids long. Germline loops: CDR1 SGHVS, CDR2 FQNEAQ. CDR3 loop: CASSLGLAGDEQFF. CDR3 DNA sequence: TGTGCCAGCAGCTTAGGCCTAGCGGGGGATGAGCAGTTCTTC. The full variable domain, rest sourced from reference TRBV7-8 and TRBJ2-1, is GAGVSQSPRYKVAKRGQDVALRCDPISGHVSLFWYQQALGQGPEFLTYFQNEAQLDKSGLPSDRFFAERPEGSVSTLKIQRTQQEDSAVYLCASSLGLAGDEQFFGPGTRLTVL.

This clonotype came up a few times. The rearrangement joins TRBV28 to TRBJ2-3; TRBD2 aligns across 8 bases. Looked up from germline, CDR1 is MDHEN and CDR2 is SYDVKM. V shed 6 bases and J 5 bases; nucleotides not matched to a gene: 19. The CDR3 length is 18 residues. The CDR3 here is CASSLTVSGTLRGDTQYF. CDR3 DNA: TGTGCCAGCAGCCTAACTGTTAGCGGGACTCTCCGCGGAGATACGCAGTATTTT.

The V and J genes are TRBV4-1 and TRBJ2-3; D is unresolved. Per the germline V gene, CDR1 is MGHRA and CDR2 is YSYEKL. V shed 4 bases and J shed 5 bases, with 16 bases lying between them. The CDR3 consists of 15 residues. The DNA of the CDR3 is TGCGCCAGCAGCCCTCGATTTATGGGCGTAGATACGCAGTATTTT. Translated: CASSPRFMGVDTQYF.

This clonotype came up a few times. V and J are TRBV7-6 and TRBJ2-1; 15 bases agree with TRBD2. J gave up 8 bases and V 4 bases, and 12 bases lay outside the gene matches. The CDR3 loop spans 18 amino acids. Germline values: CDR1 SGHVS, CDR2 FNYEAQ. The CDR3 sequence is CASSSPPGLAGGVYEQFF. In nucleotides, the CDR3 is TGTGCCAGCAGCTCACCCCCCGGACTAGCGGGAGGGGTCTATGAGCAGTTCTTC.

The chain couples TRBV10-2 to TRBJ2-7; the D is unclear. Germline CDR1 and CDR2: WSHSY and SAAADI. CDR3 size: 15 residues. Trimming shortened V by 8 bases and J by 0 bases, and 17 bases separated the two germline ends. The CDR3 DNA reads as TGCGCCAGCCGGGTGGCCAACGGGCGCTCCTACGAGCAGTACTTC. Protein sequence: CASRVANGRSYEQYF.

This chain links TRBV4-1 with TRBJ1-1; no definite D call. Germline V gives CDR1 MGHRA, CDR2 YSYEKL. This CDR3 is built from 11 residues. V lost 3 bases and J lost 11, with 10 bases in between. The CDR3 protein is CASSQDGWAFF. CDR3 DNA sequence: TGCGCCAGCAGCCAGGACGGCTGGGCTTTCTTT.

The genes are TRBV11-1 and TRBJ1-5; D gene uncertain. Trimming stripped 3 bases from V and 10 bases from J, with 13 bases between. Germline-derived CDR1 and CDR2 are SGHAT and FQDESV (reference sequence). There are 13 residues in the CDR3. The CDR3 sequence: CASSLSPLDPQHF. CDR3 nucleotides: TGTGCCAGCAGCTTGTCGCCTCTGGACCCCCAGCATTTT. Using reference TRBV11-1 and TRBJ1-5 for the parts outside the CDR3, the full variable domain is EAEVAQSPRYKITEKSQAVAFWCDPISGHATLYWYRQILGQGPELLVQFQDESVVDDSQLPKDRFSAERLKGVDSTLKIQPAELGDSAMYLCASSLSPLDPQHFGDGTRLSIL.

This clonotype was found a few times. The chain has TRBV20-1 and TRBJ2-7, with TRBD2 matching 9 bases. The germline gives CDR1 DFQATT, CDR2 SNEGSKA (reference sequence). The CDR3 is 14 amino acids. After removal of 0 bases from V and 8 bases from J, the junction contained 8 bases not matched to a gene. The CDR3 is CSARDAEGLAQQYF. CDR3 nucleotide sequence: TGCAGTGCTAGAGATGCCGAGGGACTAGCCCAGCAGTACTTC.

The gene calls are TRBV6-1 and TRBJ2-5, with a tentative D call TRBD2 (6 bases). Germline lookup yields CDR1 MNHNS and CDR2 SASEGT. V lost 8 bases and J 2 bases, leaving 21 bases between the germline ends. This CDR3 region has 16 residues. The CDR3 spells CASLLWWGGVQETQYF. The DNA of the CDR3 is TGTGCCAGCCTGCTTTGGTGGGGAGGAGTACAAGAGACCCAGTACTTC.

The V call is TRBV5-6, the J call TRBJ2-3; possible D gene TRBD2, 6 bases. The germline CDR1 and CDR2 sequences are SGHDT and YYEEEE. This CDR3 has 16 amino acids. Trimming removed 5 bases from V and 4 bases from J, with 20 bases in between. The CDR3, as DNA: TGTGCCAGCAGTTCCCGTAGGAGGGCCTTGGCAGATACGCAGTATTTT. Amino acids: CASSSRRRALADTQYF.

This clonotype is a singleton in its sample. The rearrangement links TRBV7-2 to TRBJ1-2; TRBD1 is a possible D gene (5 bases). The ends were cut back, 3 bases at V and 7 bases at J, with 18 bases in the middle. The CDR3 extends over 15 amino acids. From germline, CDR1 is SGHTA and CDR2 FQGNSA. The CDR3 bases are TGTGCCAGCAGCTTCGGACCAGGGAAGCCTACTGGCTACACCTTC. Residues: CASSFGPGKPTGYTF.

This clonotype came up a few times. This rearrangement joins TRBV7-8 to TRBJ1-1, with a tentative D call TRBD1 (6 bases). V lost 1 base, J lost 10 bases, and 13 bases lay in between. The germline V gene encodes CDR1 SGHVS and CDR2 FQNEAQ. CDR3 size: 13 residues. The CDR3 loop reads CASSLVGGGLAFF. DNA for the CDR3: TGTGCCAGCAGCTTAGTAGGTGGGGGCTTAGCTTTCTTT.

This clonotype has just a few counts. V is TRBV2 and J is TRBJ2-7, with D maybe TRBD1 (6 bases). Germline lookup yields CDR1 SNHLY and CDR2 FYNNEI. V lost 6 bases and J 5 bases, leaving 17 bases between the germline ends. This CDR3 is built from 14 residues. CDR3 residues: CASSVGTIIDEQYF. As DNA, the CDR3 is TGTGCCAGCAGCGTCGGGACAATCATCGACGAGCAGTACTTC.

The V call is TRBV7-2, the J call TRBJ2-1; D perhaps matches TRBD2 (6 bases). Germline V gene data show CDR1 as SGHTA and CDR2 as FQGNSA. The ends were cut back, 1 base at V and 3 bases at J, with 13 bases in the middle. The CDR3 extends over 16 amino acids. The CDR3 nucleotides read TGTGCCAGCAGCTTAGGGTTAGCGGTGGACTACAATGAGCAGTTCTTC. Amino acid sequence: CASSLGLAVDYNEQFF. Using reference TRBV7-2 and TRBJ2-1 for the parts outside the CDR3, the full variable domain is GAGVSQSPSNKVTEKGKDVELRCDPISGHTALYWYRQSLGQGLEFLIYFQGNSAPDKSGLPSDRFSAERTGGSVSTLTIQRTQQEDSAVYLCASSLGLAVDYNEQFFGPGTRLTVL.

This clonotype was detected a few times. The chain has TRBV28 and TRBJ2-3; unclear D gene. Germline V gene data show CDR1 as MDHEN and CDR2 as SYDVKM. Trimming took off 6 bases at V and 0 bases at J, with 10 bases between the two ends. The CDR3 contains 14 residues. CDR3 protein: CASRQVTSTDTQYF. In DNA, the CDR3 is TGTGCCAGCAGGCAGGTTACTAGCACAGATACGCAGTATTTT.

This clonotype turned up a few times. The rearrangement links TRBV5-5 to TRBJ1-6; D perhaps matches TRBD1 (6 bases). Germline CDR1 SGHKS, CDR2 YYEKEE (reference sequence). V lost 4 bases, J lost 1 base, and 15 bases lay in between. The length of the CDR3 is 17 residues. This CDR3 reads CASSTTGFRSYNSPLHF. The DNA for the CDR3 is TGTGCCAGCAGCACCACAGGGTTTAGGTCCTATAATTCACCCCTCCACTTT.

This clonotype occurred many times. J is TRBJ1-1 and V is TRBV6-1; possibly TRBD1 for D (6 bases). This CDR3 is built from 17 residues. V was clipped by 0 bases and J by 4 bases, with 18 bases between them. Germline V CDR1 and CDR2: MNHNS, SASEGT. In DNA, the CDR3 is TGTGCCAGCAGTGAAGCAAGCGGGACATCGGGAGGCACTGAAGCTTTCTTT. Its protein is CASSEASGTSGGTEAFF.

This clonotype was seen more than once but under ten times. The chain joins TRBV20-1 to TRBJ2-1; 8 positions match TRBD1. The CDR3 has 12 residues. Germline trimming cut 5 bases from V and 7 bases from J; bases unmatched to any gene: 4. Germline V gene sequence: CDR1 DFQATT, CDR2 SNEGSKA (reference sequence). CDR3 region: CSAGDRRNEQFF. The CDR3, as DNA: TGCAGTGCTGGGGACAGGCGGAATGAGCAGTTCTTC.